This T cell receptor beta chain was observed in a study of blood T cells in healthy people across ages. General study findings and limits: Expanded clonotype shifts may have been confounded, as the donors had an unknown CMV status.

Remarks on this clonotype: Its antigen is undetermined. This may be a read error, as it is one base from a much larger clone.

The germline V and J ends were trimmed by 8 bases and 5 bases, with 22 bases remaining between them. Germline lookup yields CDR1 SEHNR and CDR2 FQNEAQ (reference sequence). The CDR3 extends over 15 amino acids. Together with a sample-barcoded 5' primer, a J-beta primer mix was included in a second PCR lasting about 7 to 11 cycles. TCRdb re-derived calls from the 5' RACE reads in MiXCR, one entry per CDR3 protein. Among some 1.5 million distinct CDR3 sequences listed, 28% were seen once. The sequence was collected from a woman aged 25-40 years in good health. Sequences were obtained from blood. V is TRBV7-9 and J is TRBJ2-7, with a weak D call TRBD1 (6 bases). CDR3 sequence: CASGRSPQGVHEQYF. The CDR3 DNA sequence: TGTGCCAGCGGCCGGTCACCACAGGGTGTACACGAGCAGTACTTC.